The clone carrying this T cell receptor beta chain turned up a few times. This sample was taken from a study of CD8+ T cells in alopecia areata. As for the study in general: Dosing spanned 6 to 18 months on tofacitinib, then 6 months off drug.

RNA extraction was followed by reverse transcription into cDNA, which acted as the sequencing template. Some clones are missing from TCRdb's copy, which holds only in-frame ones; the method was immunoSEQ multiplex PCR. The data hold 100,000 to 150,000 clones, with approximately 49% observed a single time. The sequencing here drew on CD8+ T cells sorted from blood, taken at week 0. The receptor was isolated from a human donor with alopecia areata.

Written as DNA, the CDR3 is TGTGCCAGCAGCTTAGAGTCCACCGGGGAGCTGTTTTTT. It yields the protein CASSLESTGELFF. This chain links TRBV7-9 with TRBJ2-2; unclear D gene. CDR3 length equals 13 residues. CDR1 SEHNR and CDR2 FQNEAQ come from the germline V gene (reference sequence). V gave up 1 base and J gave up 4 bases, with 4 bases separating them.